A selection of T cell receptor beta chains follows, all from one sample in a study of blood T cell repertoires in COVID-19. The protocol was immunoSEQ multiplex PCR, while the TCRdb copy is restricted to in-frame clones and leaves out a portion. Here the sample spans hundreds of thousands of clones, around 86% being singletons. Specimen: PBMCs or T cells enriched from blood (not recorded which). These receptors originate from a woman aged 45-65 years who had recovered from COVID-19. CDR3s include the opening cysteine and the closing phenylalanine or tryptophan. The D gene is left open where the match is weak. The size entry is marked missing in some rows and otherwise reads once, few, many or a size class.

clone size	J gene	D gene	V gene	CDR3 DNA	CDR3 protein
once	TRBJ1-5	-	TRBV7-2	TGTGCCAGCAGCGGGGAATCGGGGGGACCTCCCCAGCATTTT	CASSGESGGPPQHF
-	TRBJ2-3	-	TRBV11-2	TGTGCCAGCAGCTTAGCTGGCTATACGCAGTATTTT	CASSLAGYTQYF
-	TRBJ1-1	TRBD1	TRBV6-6	TGTGCCAGCAGGCAAAAGCAGGGGGTCGGAGACACTGAAGCTTTCTTT	CASRQKQGVGDTEAFF
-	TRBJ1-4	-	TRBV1	TGCACCAGCAGCCGGCGGGTGGGGAAGGATGAAAAACTGTTTTTT	CTSSRRVGKDEKLFF
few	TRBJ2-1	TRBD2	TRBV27	TGTGCCAGCAGTTCAACTAGCGGCCAAAGGGGTTTCTACAATGAGCAGTTCTTC	CASSSTSGQRGFYNEQFF
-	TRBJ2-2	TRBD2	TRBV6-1	TGTGCCAGCAGTGGGGCGGGACTAGCGGGAGCGGTCGGGGAGCTGTTTTTT	CASSGAGLAGAVGELFF
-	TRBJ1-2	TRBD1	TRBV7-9	TGTGCCAGCAGCAATCCCCCGACAGGGGGGGGAGGCTACACCTTC	CASSNPPTGGGGYTF
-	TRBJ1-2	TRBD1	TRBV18	TGTGCCAGCTCACCAACTTCGGGACAGGGGGCTGATGGCTACACCTTC	CASSPTSGQGADGYTF
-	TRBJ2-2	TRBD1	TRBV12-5	TGTGCTAGTGGTTTGGGAGAAAGGGGGCGCGGGCCCGGGGAGCTGTTTTTT	CASGLGERGRGPGELFF
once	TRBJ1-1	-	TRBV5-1	TGCGCCAGCAGCCTCGACACTGAAGCTTTCTTT	CASSLDTEAFF